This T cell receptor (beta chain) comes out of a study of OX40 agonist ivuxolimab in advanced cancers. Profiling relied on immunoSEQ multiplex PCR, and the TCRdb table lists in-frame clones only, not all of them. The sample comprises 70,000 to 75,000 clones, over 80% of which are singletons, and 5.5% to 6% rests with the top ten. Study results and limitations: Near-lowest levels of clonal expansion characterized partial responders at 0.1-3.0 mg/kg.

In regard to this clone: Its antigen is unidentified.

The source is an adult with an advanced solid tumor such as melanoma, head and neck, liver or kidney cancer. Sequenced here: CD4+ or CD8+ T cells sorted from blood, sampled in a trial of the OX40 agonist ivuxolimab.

The CDR3: CASSFAVGDYGYTF. The CDR3 coding sequence is TGTGCCAGCAGTTTCGCGGTAGGGGACTATGGCTACACCTTC. The chain has TRBV28 and TRBJ1-2; the D gene is possibly TRBD1 (5 bases). The CDR3 runs 14 residues. Trimming left V 3 bases short and J 3 bases short, with 11 bases between. Per germline, CDR1 MDHEN and CDR2 SYDVKM.